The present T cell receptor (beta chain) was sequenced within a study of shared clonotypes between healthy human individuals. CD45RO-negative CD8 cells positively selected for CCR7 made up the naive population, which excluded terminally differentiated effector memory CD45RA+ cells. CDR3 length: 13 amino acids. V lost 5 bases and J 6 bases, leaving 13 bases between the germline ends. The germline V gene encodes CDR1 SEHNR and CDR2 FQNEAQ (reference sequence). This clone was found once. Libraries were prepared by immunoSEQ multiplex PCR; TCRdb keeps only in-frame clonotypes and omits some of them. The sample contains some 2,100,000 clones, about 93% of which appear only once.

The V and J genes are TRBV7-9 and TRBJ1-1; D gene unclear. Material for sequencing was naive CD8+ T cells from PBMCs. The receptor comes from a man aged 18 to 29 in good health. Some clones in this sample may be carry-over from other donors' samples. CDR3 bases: TGTGCCAGCAGCCCTTGGTTGGGTCCTGAAGCTTTCTTT. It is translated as CASSPWLGPEAFF.